This entry lists 5 T cell receptor beta chains sequenced from one sample in a study of blood T cell repertoires in COVID-19. Measured with immunoSEQ multiplex PCR; TCRdb has only the in-frame clones, and not every one. The sample carries 250,000 to 350,000 clones, approximately 84% recorded once. What was sequenced was peripheral blood. Every receptor here comes from a human donor with COVID-19, enrolled during active disease. The donor label of this sample is uncertain.

This clone was seen a single time. This chain links TRBV11-3 with TRBJ2-7; 7 bases fit TRBD2. The CDR3 runs 16 residues. Germline V gene lookup returns CDR1 SGHNT and CDR2 YENEEA. The V gene end was trimmed by 5 bases and the J gene end by 7 bases; junction bases not matched to a gene: 17. CDR3 loop: CASSLGGGFASTEQYF. DNA for the CDR3: TGTGCCAGCAGCCTAGGCGGGGGATTCGCCTCTACGGAGCAGTACTTC.

This clone was detected only a few times. The chain combines TRBV5-4 with TRBJ2-7, with D perhaps TRBD1 (6 bases). V was shortened by 4 bases and J by 3 bases, with 23 bases between the two germline ends. CDR3 size: 17 residues. Germline CDR1 reads SGHNT; CDR2 reads YYREEE (reference sequence). The CDR3, as DNA: TGTGCCAGCAGCCTTAGTGCAGGGGCGGGCCGCCTCTACGAGCAGTACTTC. Protein sequence: CASSLSAGAGRLYEQYF.

Notes on this clone: This CDR3 is also generated by other DNA sequences in the sample. The V gene is TRBV3-1 (or the pseudogene TRBV3-2), the J gene TRBJ2-7; TRBD1 matches at 8 bases. This CDR3 contains 12 residues. Germline-derived CDR1 and CDR2 are LGHDT and YNNKEL (reference sequence). After removal of 3 bases from V and 7 bases from J, the junction contained 2 bases not matched to a gene. The CDR3 sequence: CASSQDRVEQYF. In DNA form, the CDR3 reads TGTGCCAGCAGCCAGGACAGGGTTGAGCAGTACTTC.

Only a few counts were recorded for this clone. The gene calls are TRBV30 and TRBJ1-1; possible D gene TRBD1, 6 bases. This CDR3 has 13 residues. V lost 5 bases and J 2 bases, leaving 12 bases between the germline ends. From germline, CDR1 is GTSNPN and CDR2 SVGIG (reference sequence). CDR3 sequence reads: CAWEQGPNTEAFF. In nucleotides, the CDR3 is TGTGCCTGGGAACAGGGCCCTAACACTGAAGCTTTCTTT.

V gene TRBV5-4 combines with J gene TRBJ1-3, with TRBD1 matching over 9 bases. The germline gives CDR1 SGHNT, CDR2 YYREEE (reference sequence). V dropped 4 bases and J dropped 4; count of bases not matched to a gene: 12. The CDR3 has 17 amino acids. CDR3 bases: TGTGCCAGCAGCCTCGGGACAGGGACAACCTCGGGAAACACCATATATTTT. Translating gives CASSLGTGTTSGNTIYF.